The present entry profiles one T cell receptor (beta chain) with its context. This specimen comes from a study of blood T cell repertoires in COVID-19. In the study overall: The United States, Italy and Spain provided the acute and convalescent COVID-19 samples. PBMCs, B-cell-depleted T cells, or T cells provided the cDNA or gDNA that made up the material.

Per the study methods: Reference gene primer amplification gave estimated nucleated cell counts. TCRdb's table, derived via immunoSEQ multiplex PCR, lists solely in-frame clones and lacks some. The DNA gave D and trimming, while V, J and clone size come from that table. The table lists about 150,000 clones, roughly four fifths of them singletons. CDR1 KGHSH and CDR2 LQKENI come from the germline V gene. The CDR3 consists of 16 residues. J gave up 8 bases and V 1 base, and 10 bases lay outside the gene matches. This TCR came from a man aged 80 or over with acute or convalescent COVID-19. The chain couples TRBV18 to TRBJ2-1; 8 bases agree with TRBD2. Material: peripheral blood. CDR3 DNA: TGTGCCAGCTCACCACTCGGGGGGGCCGGGAGCGATGAGCAGTTCTTC. Translated: CASSPLGGAGSDEQFF.